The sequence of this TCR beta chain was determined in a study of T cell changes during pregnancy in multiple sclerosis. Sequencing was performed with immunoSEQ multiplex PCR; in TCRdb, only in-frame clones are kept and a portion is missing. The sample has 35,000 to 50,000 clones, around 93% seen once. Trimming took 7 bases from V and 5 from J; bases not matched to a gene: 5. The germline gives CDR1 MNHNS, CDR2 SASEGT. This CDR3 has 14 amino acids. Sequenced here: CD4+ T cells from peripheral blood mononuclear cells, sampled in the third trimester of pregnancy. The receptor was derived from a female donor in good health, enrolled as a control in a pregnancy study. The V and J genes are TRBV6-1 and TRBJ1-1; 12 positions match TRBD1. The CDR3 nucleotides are TGTGCCAGCAAGGGACAGGGGGCAAGGACTGAAGCTTTCTTT. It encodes CASKGQGARTEAFF.